These T cell receptor beta chains were read from a single sample in a study of patients and donors after allogeneic stem cell transplantation. TCRdb ran MiXCR on the RT-PCR reads and lists one entry per CDR3 protein. The sample carries under 550 distinct CDR3 sequences, approximately 1.2% recorded once. Sequencing used blood, either unsorted or a sorted T cell fraction (not recorded which). All receptors derive from a human donor who was either an allogeneic HSCT recipient or a stem cell or donor lymphocyte infusion donor (not recorded which). It is not recorded whose cells these are; they may come from a transplant donor. CDR3s include the opening cysteine and the closing phenylalanine or tryptophan. The order of the fields is V gene, D gene, clone size, J gene, CDR3 DNA, CDR3 protein. D genes are given only for firm matches. Where a row states a size, it is once, few, many or the class of an expanded clone; other rows omit it.

v_call: TRBV29-1
d_call: TRBD1
clone_size: .
j_call: TRBJ1-4
cdr3_nt: TGCAGCGTTCTCCCCGGGACAGGGCCATCGGAACTGTTTTTT
cdr3_aa: CSVLPGTGPSELFF

v_call: TRBV5-1
d_call: TRBD2
clone_size: medium-sized
j_call: TRBJ2-1
cdr3_nt: TGCGCCAGCAGCTTTTCCAAGCGGGAGGGCTCCTACAATGAGCAGTTCTTC
cdr3_aa: CASSFSKREGSYNEQFF

v_call: TRBV7-9
d_call: .
clone_size: large
j_call: TRBJ2-2
cdr3_nt: TGTGCCAGCCCCCGGGACACCGGGGAGCTGTTTTTT
cdr3_aa: CASPRDTGELFF

v_call: TRBV12-3/TRBV12-4
d_call: TRBD1
clone_size: .
j_call: TRBJ1-2
cdr3_nt: TGTGCCAGCAGAACAGGGGGCGCGGACTATGGCTACACCTTC
cdr3_aa: CASRTGGADYGYTF

v_call: TRBV30
d_call: .
clone_size: medium-sized
j_call: TRBJ2-2
cdr3_nt: TGTGCCTGGAGTGTAAAAGGGTTGGCCACCGGGGAGCTGTTTTTT
cdr3_aa: CAWSVKGLATGELFF

v_call: TRBV12-3/TRBV12-4
d_call: .
clone_size: medium-sized
j_call: TRBJ1-2
cdr3_nt: TGTGCCAGCAGTTTACTATTGGCGGAACGTTACTATGGCTACACCTTC
cdr3_aa: CASSLLLAERYYGYTF

v_call: TRBV4-3
d_call: .
clone_size: large
j_call: TRBJ2-1
cdr3_nt: TGCGCCAGCAGCCAAGATACGACCCCTTCCCCCTACAATGAGCAGTTCTTC
cdr3_aa: CASSQDTTPSPYNEQFF

v_call: TRBV12-3/TRBV12-4
d_call: .
clone_size: medium-sized
j_call: TRBJ2-3
cdr3_nt: TGTGCCAGCAGCCCCACAGATAGGTTCACAGATACGCAGTATTTT
cdr3_aa: CASSPTDRFTDTQYF

v_call: TRBV27
d_call: .
clone_size: medium-sized
j_call: TRBJ2-2
cdr3_nt: TGTGCCAGCAGCTGGAATACCGGGGAGCTGTTTTTT
cdr3_aa: CASSWNTGELFF

v_call: TRBV7-8
d_call: .
clone_size: medium-sized
j_call: TRBJ2-1
cdr3_nt: TGTGCCAGCAGCCTACAGGGTAGGGGCAATGAGCAGTTCTTC
cdr3_aa: CASSLQGRGNEQFF

v_call: TRBV9
d_call: .
clone_size: medium-sized
j_call: TRBJ2-1
cdr3_nt: TGTGCCAGCAGCGTAGTAGGTCAACGCGATGAGCAGTTCTTC
cdr3_aa: CASSVVGQRDEQFF

v_call: TRBV30
d_call: .
clone_size: large
j_call: TRBJ2-2
cdr3_nt: TGTGCCTGGACCGAGGGGACCGGGTCCGGGGAGCTGTTTTTT
cdr3_aa: CAWTEGTGSGELFF

v_call: TRBV12-5
d_call: TRBD1
clone_size: medium-sized
j_call: TRBJ2-1
cdr3_nt: TGTGCTAGTGGTTTCAACCCTTCGACAGGGCTCAATGAGCAGTTCTTC
cdr3_aa: CASGFNPSTGLNEQFF

v_call: TRBV29-1
d_call: TRBD1
clone_size: few
j_call: TRBJ2-2
cdr3_nt: TGCAGCGTTGAAACTGCGGACAGGGGTGAAACCGGGGAGCTGTTTTTT
cdr3_aa: CSVETADRGETGELFF

v_call: TRBV9
d_call: .
clone_size: medium-sized
j_call: TRBJ2-7
cdr3_nt: TGTGCCAGCAGCCCCTCAGGGATTCTCTCCTACGAGCAGTACTTC
cdr3_aa: CASSPSGILSYEQYF

v_call: TRBV6-1
d_call: .
clone_size: medium-sized
j_call: TRBJ1-2
cdr3_nt: TGTGCCAGCAGCACAAACCCGCGCGGCTATGGCTACACCTTC
cdr3_aa: CASSTNPRGYGYTF

v_call: TRBV6-2/TRBV6-3
d_call: .
clone_size: medium-sized
j_call: TRBJ2-5
cdr3_nt: TGTGCCAGCAGTTATCTTCCGGGACTGTCCCAAGAGACCCAGTACTTC
cdr3_aa: CASSYLPGLSQETQYF

v_call: TRBV6-2/TRBV6-3
d_call: .
clone_size: medium-sized
j_call: TRBJ2-3
cdr3_nt: TGTGCCAGCAGTTCCTTCGGCGTTGACACAGATACGCAGTATTTT
cdr3_aa: CASSSFGVDTDTQYF

v_call: TRBV10-3
d_call: .
clone_size: medium-sized
j_call: TRBJ2-1
cdr3_nt: TGTGCCATCAGTGAATTAGCTTCCAATGAGCAGTTCTTC
cdr3_aa: CAISELASNEQFF

v_call: TRBV29-1
d_call: .
clone_size: medium-sized
j_call: TRBJ1-2
cdr3_nt: TGCAGCGTTGCTCCAGGCGATGGCTACACCTTC
cdr3_aa: CSVAPGDGYTF

v_call: TRBV7-6
d_call: .
clone_size: medium-sized
j_call: TRBJ2-7
cdr3_nt: TGTGCCAGCAGCTTAGGGGCGGACGAGCAGTACTTC
cdr3_aa: CASSLGADEQYF

v_call: TRBV30
d_call: .
clone_size: medium-sized
j_call: TRBJ2-3
cdr3_nt: TGTGCCTGGACGGCTGTCCTCACAGATACGCAGTATTTT
cdr3_aa: CAWTAVLTDTQYF

v_call: TRBV6-2/TRBV6-3
d_call: .
clone_size: medium-sized
j_call: TRBJ2-1
cdr3_nt: TGTGCCAGCAGTTGGGGACGAGGGATCAGAGTTGAGCAGTTCTTC
cdr3_aa: CASSWGRGIRVEQFF

v_call: TRBV27
d_call: TRBD2
clone_size: medium-sized
j_call: TRBJ2-5
cdr3_nt: TGTGCCAGCAGTCTTAGCGGGACGTGGGATGAAGAGACCCAGTACTTC
cdr3_aa: CASSLSGTWDEETQYF

v_call: TRBV2
d_call: TRBD2
clone_size: medium-sized
j_call: TRBJ2-1
cdr3_nt: TGTGCCAGCAGTTCCCGGGAGGGACTAGCGGGAGGGATTGAGCAGTTCTTC
cdr3_aa: CASSSREGLAGGIEQFF

v_call: TRBV27
d_call: .
clone_size: large
j_call: TRBJ1-2
cdr3_nt: TGTGCCAGCAGAGATCAGGGGTCGCACTATGGCTACACCTTC
cdr3_aa: CASRDQGSHYGYTF

v_call: TRBV6-4
d_call: TRBD2
clone_size: medium-sized
j_call: TRBJ2-1
cdr3_nt: TGTGCCAGCAGTGTAGCGGGGGGACCCAATGAGCAGTTCTTC
cdr3_aa: CASSVAGGPNEQFF

v_call: TRBV6-2/TRBV6-3
d_call: .
clone_size: medium-sized
j_call: TRBJ2-1
cdr3_nt: TGTGCCAGCAGTTACTCGGCTGAACCGCCCTACAATGAGCAGTTCTTC
cdr3_aa: CASSYSAEPPYNEQFF

v_call: TRBV7-3
d_call: TRBD2
clone_size: medium-sized
j_call: TRBJ2-7
cdr3_nt: TGTGCCAGCAGCCTGGGAGGGTCCGAGCAGTACTTC
cdr3_aa: CASSLGGSEQYF

v_call: TRBV7-6
d_call: TRBD2
clone_size: medium-sized
j_call: TRBJ2-1
cdr3_nt: TGTGCCAGCAGCTTAGTAGCGGGGTTTGAGCAGTTCTTC
cdr3_aa: CASSLVAGFEQFF

v_call: TRBV10-3
d_call: .
clone_size: medium-sized
j_call: TRBJ1-2
cdr3_nt: TGTGCCATCAGTGATTCGGAGGGGTCGCACTATGGCTACACCTTC
cdr3_aa: CAISDSEGSHYGYTF

v_call: TRBV5-1
d_call: .
clone_size: large
j_call: TRBJ1-6
cdr3_nt: TGCGCCAGCAGCGCAGGGGATTCACCCCTCCACTTT
cdr3_aa: CASSAGDSPLHF

v_call: TRBV4-1
d_call: .
clone_size: medium-sized
j_call: TRBJ1-4
cdr3_nt: TGCGCCAGCAGCCAACTTAGGGGTTTTCGTGAAAAACTGTTTTTT
cdr3_aa: CASSQLRGFREKLFF

v_call: TRBV5-1
d_call: .
clone_size: few
j_call: TRBJ2-5
cdr3_nt: TGCGCCAGCAGCCGGGGGGACAGGCCCAGGGAGACCCAGTACTTC
cdr3_aa: CASSRGDRPRETQYF

v_call: TRBV27
d_call: .
clone_size: medium-sized
j_call: TRBJ2-7
cdr3_nt: TGTGCCAGCGGACGGACTATTACCAACGAGCAGTACTTC
cdr3_aa: CASGRTITNEQYF

v_call: TRBV11-2
d_call: TRBD2
clone_size: large
j_call: TRBJ2-5
cdr3_nt: TGTGCCAGCAGCTTATCAGCGGGGGCCGGGGAGACCCAGTACTTC
cdr3_aa: CASSLSAGAGETQYF

v_call: TRBV5-5
d_call: .
clone_size: large
j_call: TRBJ1-2
cdr3_nt: TGTGCCAGCAGCTCCCGGGCCACTAACTATGGCTACACCTTC
cdr3_aa: CASSSRATNYGYTF

v_call: TRBV10-3
d_call: .
clone_size: medium-sized
j_call: TRBJ1-1
cdr3_nt: TGTGCCATCAGTGTCGAGGGGTTGGCGACTGAAGCTTTCTTT
cdr3_aa: CAISVEGLATEAFF

v_call: TRBV5-1
d_call: .
clone_size: medium-sized
j_call: TRBJ1-1
cdr3_nt: TGCGCCAGCAGACGGGGGAACACTGAAGCTTTCTTT
cdr3_aa: CASRRGNTEAFF

v_call: TRBV2
d_call: .
clone_size: large
j_call: TRBJ1-2
cdr3_nt: TGTGCCAGCAGTGAGCAACAGAGCTATGGCTACACCTTC
cdr3_aa: CASSEQQSYGYTF

v_call: TRBV27
d_call: .
clone_size: medium-sized
j_call: TRBJ1-2
cdr3_nt: TGTGCCAGCAGGGATCATACAGGGTTTGGCTACACCTTC
cdr3_aa: CASRDHTGFGYTF

v_call: TRBV6-2/TRBV6-3
d_call: .
clone_size: medium-sized
j_call: TRBJ1-2
cdr3_nt: TGTGCCAGCAGTTTGAACCATGGACAGTTAGCTGGCTACACCTTC
cdr3_aa: CASSLNHGQLAGYTF

v_call: TRBV27
d_call: TRBD2
clone_size: medium-sized
j_call: TRBJ2-2
cdr3_nt: TGTGCCAGCAGTTTATATGGCCTAGCGGGAGGATTGGACACCGGGGAGCTGTTTTTT
cdr3_aa: CASSLYGLAGGLDTGELFF

v_call: TRBV19
d_call: .
clone_size: hyperexpanded
j_call: TRBJ2-3
cdr3_nt: TGTGCCAGTAGTATAGGGACAGATACGCAGTATTTT
cdr3_aa: CASSIGTDTQYF

v_call: TRBV3-1
d_call: .
clone_size: few
j_call: TRBJ2-2
cdr3_nt: TGTGCCAGCAGCCTCCGACAGGCCACCGGGGAGCTGTTTTTT
cdr3_aa: CASSLRQATGELFF